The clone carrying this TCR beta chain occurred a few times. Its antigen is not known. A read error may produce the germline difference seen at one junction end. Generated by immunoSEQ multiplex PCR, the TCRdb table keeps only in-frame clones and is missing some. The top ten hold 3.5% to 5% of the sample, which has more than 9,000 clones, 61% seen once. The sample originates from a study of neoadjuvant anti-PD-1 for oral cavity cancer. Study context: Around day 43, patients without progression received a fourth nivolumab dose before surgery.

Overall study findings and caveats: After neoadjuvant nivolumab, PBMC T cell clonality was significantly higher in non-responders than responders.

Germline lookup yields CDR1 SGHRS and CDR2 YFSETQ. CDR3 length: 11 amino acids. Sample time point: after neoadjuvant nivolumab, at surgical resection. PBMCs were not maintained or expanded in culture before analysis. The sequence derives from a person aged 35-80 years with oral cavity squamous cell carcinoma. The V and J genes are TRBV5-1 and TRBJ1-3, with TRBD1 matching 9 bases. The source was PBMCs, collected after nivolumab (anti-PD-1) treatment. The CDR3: CASSSTGGQHF. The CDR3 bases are TGCGCCAGCAGCTCTACAGGGGGCCAACATTTT.